This paragraph covers one TCR beta chain sequence. CDR1 is SGHAT and CDR2 is FQDESV in the germline V gene (reference sequence). The ends were cut back, 5 bases at V and 1 base at J, with 8 bases in the middle. The CDR3 runs 13 residues. The record originates from a study of T-cell reconstitution after alpha-beta-depleted transplantation in children. During its preparation, the TCRbeta library received unique molecular identifiers. TCRdb used MiXCR to reprocess the PCR reads, holding one entry per CDR3 protein. The sample has about 610,000 distinct CDR3 sequences, more than 9% seen once. The sample consisted of PBMCs from the stem cell graft donor, taken from the stem cell graft. The source is a human donor who donated a stem cell graft to a child with acute myeloid leukemia. The chain uses TRBV11-1 and TRBJ1-1; D gene unclear. The CDR3 bases are TGTGCCAGCAGCAAAACAAAGAACACTGAAGCTTTCTTT. Protein sequence: CASSKTKNTEAFF.